The clone carrying this T cell receptor (beta chain) has only a few counts. Its antigen is not known. This record belongs to a study of naive and memory T cell subsets. Study-wide results and limits: A few larger clonotypes appeared in naive repertoires, especially CD8, possibly memory cells re-expressing CD45RA.

There are 17 residues in the CDR3. CDR1 MNHEY and CDR2 SVGEGT come from the germline V gene. Unmatched junction bases numbered 14, after V lost 7 bases and J lost 2 bases. Both TRBC1 and TRBC2 were covered by a beta constant-region primer of two equimolar oligonucleotides. The ligated cDNA underwent four PCR rounds using SP2 and nested alpha and beta constant-region primers. One entry per CDR3 protein results from TCRdb running MiXCR on the UMI-ligation and nested PCR reads. In the table there are around 160,000 distinct CDR3 sequences, about 20% of which are singletons. The sequence came from a human donor in good health. This chain connects TRBV6-2 or TRBV6-3 to TRBJ2-3, with 8 bases fitting TRBD2. Sequenced material: naive CD4+ T cells from blood. This CDR3 reads CASTKTKFSGNTDTQYF. CDR3 bases: TGTGCCAGCACCAAAACCAAGTTTAGCGGGAACACAGATACGCAGTATTTT.